Only one count was recorded for the clone carrying this T cell receptor (beta chain). The study ran its PCR with 60 Vbeta and 13 Jbeta primers. Profiled with immunoSEQ multiplex PCR; TCRdb holds only in-frame clones, not every one. The table lists approximately 79,000 clones, around 79% of them singletons. Likely unrecorded immune exposures existed in these nominally healthy donors. The CDR3 extends over 15 amino acids. The V and J ends lost 2 bases and 7 bases respectively, with 15 bases between them. Germline V lookup: CDR1 MNHEY, CDR2 SVGAGI. These data are taken from a study of cytomegalovirus exposure and HLA in healthy donors.

Input material: PBMCs. The sequence came from a male donor in good health and CMV-seropositive. The chain combines TRBV6-5 with TRBJ2-1; the D is unclear. CDR3 sequence (DNA): TGTGCCAGCAGTTACGAGTTACCGCCCGTAAATGAGCAGTTCTTC. It encodes CASSYELPPVNEQFF.